This T cell receptor beta chain was recorded in a study of CD8 T cells in Susac syndrome. RNA was extracted with the RNeasy kit, and a quantity of roughly 0.45 to 1 ug was reverse transcribed using random hexamers. Across 54 Vbeta and 13 Jbeta, immunoSEQ multiplex PCR amplified TCR beta CDR3. In TCRdb, the immunoSEQ multiplex PCR reads were re-called with MiXCR into one record per CDR3 protein. The table records about 200,000 distinct CDR3 sequences, roughly 96% of them present only once. V gave up 0 bases and J gave up 5 bases, with 11 bases separating them. The CDR3 runs 14 residues. Germline values: CDR1 SGHNT, CDR2 YYREEE (reference sequence). The T cells that were sequenced for TCR beta were CD8+ and CD4+ cells from blood. The CD8+ and CD4+ T cells were negatively isolated, with the TEMRA cells enriched by FACS.

Sequenced sample: CD4+ T cells from PBMCs. This chain links TRBV5-4 with TRBJ1-1, with D possibly TRBD1 on 6 matching bases. This clonotype originated in a human donor with multiple sclerosis. Here the CDR3 reads CASSLGTVRTEAFF. The CDR3 DNA follows: TGTGCCAGCAGCTTGGGGACAGTGAGGACTGAAGCTTTCTTT.